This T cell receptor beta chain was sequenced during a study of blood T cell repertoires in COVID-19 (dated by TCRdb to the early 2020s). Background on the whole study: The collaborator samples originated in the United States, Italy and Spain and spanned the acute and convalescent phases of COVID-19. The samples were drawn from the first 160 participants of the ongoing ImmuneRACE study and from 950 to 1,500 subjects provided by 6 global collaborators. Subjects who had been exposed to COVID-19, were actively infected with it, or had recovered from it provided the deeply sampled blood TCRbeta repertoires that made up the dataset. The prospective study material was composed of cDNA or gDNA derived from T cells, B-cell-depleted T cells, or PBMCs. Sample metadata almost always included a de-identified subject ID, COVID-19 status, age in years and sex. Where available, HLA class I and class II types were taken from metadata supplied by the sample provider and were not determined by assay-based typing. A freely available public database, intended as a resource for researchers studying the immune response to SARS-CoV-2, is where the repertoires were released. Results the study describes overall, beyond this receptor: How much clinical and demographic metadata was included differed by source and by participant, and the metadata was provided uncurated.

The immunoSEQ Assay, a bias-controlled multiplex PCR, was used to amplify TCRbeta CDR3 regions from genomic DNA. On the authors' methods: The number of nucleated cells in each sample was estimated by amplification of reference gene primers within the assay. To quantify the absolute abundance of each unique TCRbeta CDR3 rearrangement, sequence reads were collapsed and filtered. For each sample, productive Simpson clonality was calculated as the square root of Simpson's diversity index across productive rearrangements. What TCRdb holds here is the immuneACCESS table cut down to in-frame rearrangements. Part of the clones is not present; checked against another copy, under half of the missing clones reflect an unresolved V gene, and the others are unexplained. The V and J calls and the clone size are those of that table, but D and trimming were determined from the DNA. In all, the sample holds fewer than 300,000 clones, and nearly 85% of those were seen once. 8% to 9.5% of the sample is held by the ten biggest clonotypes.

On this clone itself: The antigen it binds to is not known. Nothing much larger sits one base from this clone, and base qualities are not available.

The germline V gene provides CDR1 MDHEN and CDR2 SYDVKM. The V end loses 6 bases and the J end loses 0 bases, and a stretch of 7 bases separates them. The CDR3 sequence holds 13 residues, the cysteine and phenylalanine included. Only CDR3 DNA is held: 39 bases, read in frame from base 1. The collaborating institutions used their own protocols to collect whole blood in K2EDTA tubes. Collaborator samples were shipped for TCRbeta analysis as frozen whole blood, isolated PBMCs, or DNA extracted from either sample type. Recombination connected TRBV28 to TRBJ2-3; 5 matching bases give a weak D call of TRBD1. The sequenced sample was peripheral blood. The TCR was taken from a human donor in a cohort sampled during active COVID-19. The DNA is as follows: TGTGCCAGCAGAGACAGTAGCACAGATACGCAGTATTTT. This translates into CASRDSSTDTQYF. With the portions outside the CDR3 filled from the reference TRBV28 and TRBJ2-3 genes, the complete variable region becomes DVKVTQSSRYLVKRTGEKVFLECVQDMDHENMFWYRQDPGLGLRLIYFSYDVKMKEKGDIPEGYSVSREKKERFSLILESASTNQTSMYLCASRDSSTDTQYFGPGTRLTVL.